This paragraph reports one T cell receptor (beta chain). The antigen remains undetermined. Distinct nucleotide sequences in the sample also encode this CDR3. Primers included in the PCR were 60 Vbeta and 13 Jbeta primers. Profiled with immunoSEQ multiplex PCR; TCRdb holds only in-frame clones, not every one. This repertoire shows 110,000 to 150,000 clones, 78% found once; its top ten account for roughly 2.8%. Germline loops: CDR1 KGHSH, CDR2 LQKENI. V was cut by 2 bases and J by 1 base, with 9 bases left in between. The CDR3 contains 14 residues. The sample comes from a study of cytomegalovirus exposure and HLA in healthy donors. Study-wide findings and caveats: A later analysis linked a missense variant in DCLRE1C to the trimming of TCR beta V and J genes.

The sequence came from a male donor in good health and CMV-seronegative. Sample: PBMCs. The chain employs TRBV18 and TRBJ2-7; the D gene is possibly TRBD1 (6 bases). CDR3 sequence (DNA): TGTGCCAGCTCACCATACAGGGATTCCTACGAGCAGTACTTC. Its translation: CASSPYRDSYEQYF.